A single sample is the source of the 9 T cell receptor beta chains below, sequenced in a study of Tregs in tolerant kidney transplant recipients (dated by TCRdb to between 2017 and 2020). Library method: the immunoSEQ multiplex PCR assay. Not all clones reach the TCRdb copy of this immuneACCESS table, which keeps in-frame sequences only. Checked studies attribute under half of the gap to unresolved V genes and leave the rest unexplained. Per the sample table, the count is some 25,000 clones. The ten largest clones capture approximately 3.7% of the sample. The time point label, read with the paper, signifies: 6 months after combined kidney and bone marrow transplant. The transplants used related donors with nonmyeloablative bone marrow transplantation, and mixed chimerism in the human trials was transient. The sample was CD4+ T cells from blood (PBMCs), taken 6 months after the transplant. All receptors derive from a human patient who received a combined kidney and bone marrow transplant. Following transplantation, T cells from the graft donor may be among those present.

With respect to this clone: Sequencing ends 3 residues short of the CDR3 end; the germline J gene provides the rest. The gene calls are TRBV6-2 or TRBV6-3 and TRBJ2-1, with 12 bases identical to TRBD2. Germline CDR1 MNHEY, CDR2 SVGEGT. V lost 6 bases, J lost 6 bases, and 9 bases stayed unmatched. The CDR3 sequence is 16 residues long. Incomplete CDR3 DNA: TGTGCCAGCAGACGGCCTAGCGGGAGGGCCGCCAATGAG. Residues: CASRRPSGRAANE. The entire CDR3 protein reads CASRRPSGRAANEQFF.

Comments on this clone: The sequence runs out 3 residues before the end of the CDR3; the remainder is reconstructed from the germline J gene. The V call is TRBV5-1, the J call TRBJ1-1; TRBD1 aligns across 7 bases. The CDR3 has 16 amino acids. Germline V gene data show CDR1 as SGHRS and CDR2 as YFSETQ. Germline trimming cut 0 bases from V and 5 bases from J; bases unmatched to any gene: 10. The CDR3 DNA, read in part, is TGCGCCAGCAGCTTGGGGTTCCCGACAGGGCGGACTGAA. Translating it yields CASSLGFPTGRTE. The full CDR3 protein is CASSLGFPTGRTEAFF.

As for this clone: The sequence runs out 3 residues before the end of the CDR3; the remainder is reconstructed from the germline J gene. The V call is TRBV18, the J call TRBJ2-1; possible D gene TRBD1, 5 bases. The CDR3 runs to 14 residues. Trimming removed 6 bases from V and 8 bases from J, with 17 bases in between. CDR1 KGHSH and CDR2 LQKENI come from the germline V gene. CDR3 bases read: TGTGCCAGCTCCCTCGGTCCTGGGGCGGATGAG. It specifies CASSLGPGADE. The whole CDR3 sequence reads CASSLGPGADEQFF.

Comment on this clone: The sequence runs out 3 residues before the end of the CDR3; the remainder is reconstructed from the germline J gene. This chain uses TRBV18 with TRBJ2-7; TRBD1 is a possible D gene (6 bases). Germline CDR1 is KGHSH and CDR2 is LQKENI. Trimming pared 6 bases from V and 6 bases from J, leaving 15 bases between. CDR3 size: 13 residues. CDR3 DNA (partial): TGTGCCAGCTCCCAGACAGGAGACCGCGAG. This sequence encodes CASSQTGDRE. In full, the CDR3 is CASSQTGDREQYF.

CDR3 region: CATTGLAGFYEQYF. CDR3 bases read: TGCGCCACTACGGGACTAGCGGGATTCTACGAG. The V call is TRBV10-2, the J call TRBJ2-7, with 13 bases fitting TRBD2. The read ends 3 residues before the CDR3 terminus; that terminus is restored from the germline J gene. Per germline, CDR1 WSHSY and CDR2 SAAADI. V gave up 10 bases and J gave up 3 bases; unmatched junction bases: 6. The CDR3 has 14 residues.

Concerning this clone itself: The read comes to an end 3 residues before the CDR3 does, leaving the germline J gene to fill in the end. The chain is built from TRBV19 and TRBJ2-3, with 10 bases fitting TRBD2. Germline values: CDR1 LNHDA, CDR2 SQIVND (reference sequence). The CDR3 length is 15 residues. J lost 4 bases, V lost 3 bases, and 4 bases had no gene match. This chain's CDR3 is CASSILAGGSDTQYF. The CDR3 bases that were read are TGTGCCAGTAGTATCTTAGCGGGGGGTTCAGATACG.

A note on this clone: The observed sequence ends 3 residues before the CDR3 terminus, with the missing tail filled in from the germline J gene. V usage is TRBV20-1 and J usage is TRBJ1-5; D may be TRBD1 (5 bases). Trimming removed 6 bases from V and 1 base from J, with 13 bases in between. Germline CDR1 DFQATT, CDR2 SNEGSKA (reference sequence). The CDR3 covers 14 residues. CDR3 bases read: TGCAGTGCCCCTCAGGCAGGGAGCAATCAGCCC. Its protein product is CSAPQAGSNQP. The CDR3 in full is CSAPQAGSNQPQHF.

Details on this clone: The CDR3 goes on 3 residues after the read ends, and that part is filled in from the germline J gene. This chain links TRBV2 with TRBJ1-1; D may be TRBD1 (5 bases). With 6 bases removed from V and 1 base from J, the gap between germline ends came to 9 bases. The germline gives CDR1 SNHLY, CDR2 FYNNEI. The length of the CDR3 is 13 residues. CDR3 bases read: TGTGCCAGCAGGAACAGGAGGAACACTGAA. It codes for CASRNRRNTE. The CDR3 reads in full as CASRNRRNTEAFF.

Concerning this clone itself: The read ends 3 residues before the CDR3 terminus; that terminus is restored from the germline J gene. The chain joins TRBV11-2 to TRBJ2-3; no firm D call. The CDR3 is 14 residues long. CDR1 is SGHAT, CDR2 FQNNGV, per germline. V lost 4 bases and J 2 bases, leaving 10 bases between the germline ends. Incomplete CDR3 DNA: TGTGCCAGCAGCTCCTTACTATACACAGATACG. This encodes CASSSLLYTDT. In full, the CDR3 reads CASSSLLYTDTQYF. The full variable domain, with the rest looked up from reference TRBV11-2 and TRBJ2-3, is EAGVAQSPRYKIIEKRQSVAFWCNPISGHATLYWYQQILGQGPKLLIQFQNNGVVDDSQLPKDRFSAERLKGVDSTLKIQPAKLEDSAVYLCASSSLLYTDTQYFGPGTRLTVL.